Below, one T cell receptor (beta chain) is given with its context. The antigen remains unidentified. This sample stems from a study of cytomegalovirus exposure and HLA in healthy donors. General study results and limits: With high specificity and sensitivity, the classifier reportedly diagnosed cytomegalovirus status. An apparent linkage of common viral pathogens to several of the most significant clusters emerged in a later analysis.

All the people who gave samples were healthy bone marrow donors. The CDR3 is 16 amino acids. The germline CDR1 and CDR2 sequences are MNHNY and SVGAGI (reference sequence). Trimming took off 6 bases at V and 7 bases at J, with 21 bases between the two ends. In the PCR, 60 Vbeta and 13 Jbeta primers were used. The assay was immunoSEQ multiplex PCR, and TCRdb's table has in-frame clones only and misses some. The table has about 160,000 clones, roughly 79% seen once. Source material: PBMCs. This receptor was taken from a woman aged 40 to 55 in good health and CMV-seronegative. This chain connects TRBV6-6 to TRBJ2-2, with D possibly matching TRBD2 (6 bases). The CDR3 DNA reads TGTGCCAGCAGCCCTACTGGAGGGAGTTACGTCGGGGAGCTGTTTTTT. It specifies CASSPTGGSYVGELFF.